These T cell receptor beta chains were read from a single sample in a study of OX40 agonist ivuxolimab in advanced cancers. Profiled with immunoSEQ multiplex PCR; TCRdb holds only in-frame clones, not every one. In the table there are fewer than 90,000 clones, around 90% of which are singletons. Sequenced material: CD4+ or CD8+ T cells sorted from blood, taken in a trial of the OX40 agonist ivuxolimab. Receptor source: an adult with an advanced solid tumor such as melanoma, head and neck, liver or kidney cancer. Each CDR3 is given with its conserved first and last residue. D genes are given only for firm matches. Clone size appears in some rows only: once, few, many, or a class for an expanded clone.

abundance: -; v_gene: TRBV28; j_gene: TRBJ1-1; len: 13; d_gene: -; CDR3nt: TGTGCCAGCAGTTTAATTCGGGGTGGGGAAGCTTTCTTT; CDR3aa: CASSLIRGGEAFF
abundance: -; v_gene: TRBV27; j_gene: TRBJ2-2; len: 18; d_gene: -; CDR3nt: TGTGCCAGCACCTTCTTTCTGGGGGTACCGACGAACACCGGGGAGCTGTTTTTT; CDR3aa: CASTFFLGVPTNTGELFF
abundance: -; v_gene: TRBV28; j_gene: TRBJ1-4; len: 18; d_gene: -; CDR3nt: -; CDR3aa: CASSSSTGGLTTNEKLFF
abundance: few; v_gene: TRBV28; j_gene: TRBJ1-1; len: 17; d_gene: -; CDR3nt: TGTGCCAGCAGTTTAATATTGGGGACCGCTGAGAACACTGAAGCTTTCTTT; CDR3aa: CASSLILGTAENTEAFF
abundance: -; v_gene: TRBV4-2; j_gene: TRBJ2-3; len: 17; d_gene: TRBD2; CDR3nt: TGTGCCAGCAGCCAAGAACCTAGCGGGGGGGCCGTGGATACGCAGTATTTT; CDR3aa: CASSQEPSGGAVDTQYF
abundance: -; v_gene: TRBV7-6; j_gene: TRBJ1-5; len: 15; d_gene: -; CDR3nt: TGTGCCAGCAGCCCTAGCAGGAATGGCAATCAGCCCCAGCATTTT; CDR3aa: CASSPSRNGNQPQHF
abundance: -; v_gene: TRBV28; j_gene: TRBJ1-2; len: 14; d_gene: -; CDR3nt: TGTGCCAGCAGTTCAGGGTTACTCGAAGGTGGCTACACCTTC; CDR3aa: CASSSGLLEGGYTF
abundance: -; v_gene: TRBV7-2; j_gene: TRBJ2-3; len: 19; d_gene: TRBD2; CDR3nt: TGTGCCAGCAGCTTAGAAGTCGCTAGCGGGGCCAGATACACAGATACGCAGTATTTT; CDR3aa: CASSLEVASGARYTDTQYF
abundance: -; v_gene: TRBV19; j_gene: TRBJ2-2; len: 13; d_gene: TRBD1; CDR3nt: TGTGCCGGGAGGACAGGGGTTACCGGGGAGCTGTTTTTT; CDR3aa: CAGRTGVTGELFF
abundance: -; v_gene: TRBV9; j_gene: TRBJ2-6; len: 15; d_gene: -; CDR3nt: TGTGCCAGCAGCTCCGACAGTCCTGGGGCCAACGTCCTGACTTTC; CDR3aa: CASSSDSPGANVLTF